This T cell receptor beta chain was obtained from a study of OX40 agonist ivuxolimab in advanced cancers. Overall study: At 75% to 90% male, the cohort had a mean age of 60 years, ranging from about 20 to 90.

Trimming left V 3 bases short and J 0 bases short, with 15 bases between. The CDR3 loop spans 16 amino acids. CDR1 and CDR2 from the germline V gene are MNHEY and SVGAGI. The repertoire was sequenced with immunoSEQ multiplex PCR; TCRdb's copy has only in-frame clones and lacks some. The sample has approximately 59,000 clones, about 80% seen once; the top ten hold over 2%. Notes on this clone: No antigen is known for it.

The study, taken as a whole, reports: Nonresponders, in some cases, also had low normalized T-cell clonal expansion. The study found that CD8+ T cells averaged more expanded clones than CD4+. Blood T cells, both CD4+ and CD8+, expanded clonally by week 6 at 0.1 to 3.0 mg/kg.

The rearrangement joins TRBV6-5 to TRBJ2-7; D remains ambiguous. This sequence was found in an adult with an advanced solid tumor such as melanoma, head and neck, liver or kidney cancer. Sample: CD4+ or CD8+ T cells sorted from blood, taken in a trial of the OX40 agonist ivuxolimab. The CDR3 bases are TGTGCCAGCAGTTATTCACGCTCCATGAGCTCCTACGAGCAGTACTTC. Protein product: CASSYSRSMSSYEQYF.